The TCR beta chain under discussion was sequenced for a study of blood T cell repertoires in COVID-19. Study-level background: T cells, B-cell-depleted T cells, or PBMCs supplied cDNA or gDNA.

Original methodology: The assay estimated nucleated cells by amplifying reference gene primers. Data came from immunoSEQ multiplex PCR; TCRdb stores just in-frame clones and leaves some out. V and J calls and clone size are those listed in that table; D and trimming were worked out from the DNA. The data contain under 130,000 clones, nearly 90% of them seen just once; the ten biggest clones take up around 3.1%. The V segment lost 5 bases and the J segment 1 base; nucleotides outside the gene matches: 7. Germline-derived CDR1 and CDR2 are SGHNT and YENEEA. The CDR3 spans 16 residues. The V call is TRBV11-3, the J call TRBJ2-7; 11 nucleotides align to TRBD2. This TCR came from a man aged 45-65 years in a cohort sampled during active COVID-19. What was sequenced was peripheral blood. The CDR3 DNA follows: TGTGCCAGCAGCGCTTACTCTAGCGGGGGGTCCTACGAGCAGTACTTC. Translated: CASSAYSSGGSYEQYF.